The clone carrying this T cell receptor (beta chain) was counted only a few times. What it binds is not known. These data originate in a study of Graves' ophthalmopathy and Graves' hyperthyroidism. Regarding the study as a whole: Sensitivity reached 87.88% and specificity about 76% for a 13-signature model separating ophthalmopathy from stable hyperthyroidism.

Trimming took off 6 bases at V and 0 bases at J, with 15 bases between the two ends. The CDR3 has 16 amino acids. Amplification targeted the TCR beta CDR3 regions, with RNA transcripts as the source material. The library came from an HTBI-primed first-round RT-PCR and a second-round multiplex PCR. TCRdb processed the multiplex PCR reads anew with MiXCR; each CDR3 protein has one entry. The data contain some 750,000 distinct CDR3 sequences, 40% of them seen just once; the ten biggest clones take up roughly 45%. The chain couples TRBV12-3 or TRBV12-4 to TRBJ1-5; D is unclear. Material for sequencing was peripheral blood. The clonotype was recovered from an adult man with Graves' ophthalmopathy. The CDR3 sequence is CASSKDDGYSNQPQHF. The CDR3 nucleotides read TGTGCCAGCAGCAAGGACGATGGGTATAGCAATCAGCCCCAGCATTTT.